A single sample is the source of the 26 T cell receptor beta chains below, sequenced in a study of shared clonotypes between healthy human individuals. Some clones are missing from TCRdb's copy, which holds only in-frame ones; the method was immunoSEQ multiplex PCR. Of approximately 500,000 clones in the sample, about four fifths are singletons; the top ten hold roughly 13%. The sample comprised PBMCs. The receptor source for this set is a woman between 40 and 50 years old in good health. Some clones in this sample may be carry-over from other donors' samples.

The chain employs TRBV5-1 and TRBJ1-3; tentatively, D is TRBD1 (5 bases). Deletions cut 0 bases from V and 2 bases from J, with 9 bases between. The CDR3 loop spans 15 amino acids. Germline loops: CDR1 SGHRS, CDR2 YFSETQ. CDR3 loop: CASSLEGRPGNTIYF. CDR3 DNA: TGCGCCAGCAGCTTGGAGGGGCGGCCTGGAAACACCATATATTTT.

The chain combines TRBV19 with TRBJ2-5; tentatively, D is TRBD1 (6 bases). Germline lookup yields CDR1 LNHDA and CDR2 SQIVND (reference sequence). Trimming shortened V by 5 bases and J by 5 bases, and 12 bases separated the two germline ends. The CDR3 is 13 residues long. The CDR3: CASSLNTGETQYF. The CDR3 region has the DNA TGTGCCAGTAGTCTAAACACAGGGGAGACCCAGTACTTC.

The genes are TRBV19 and TRBJ2-1; TRBD2 aligns across 8 bases. CDR3 size: 15 residues. V was pared by 1 base and J by 7 bases, with 6 bases of the junction left unmatched. CDR1 and CDR2 from the germline V gene are LNHDA and SQIVND (reference sequence). CDR3 amino acids: CASSIVTGGPNEQFF. CDR3 bases: TGTGCCAGTAGTATAGTAACGGGAGGGCCGAATGAGCAGTTCTTC.

This rearrangement joins TRBV9 to TRBJ2-1; TRBD2 aligns across 12 bases. With V trimmed by 3 bases and J by 3 bases, 7 bases remained unmatched. CDR1 is SGDLS and CDR2 is YYNGEE in the germline V gene. The CDR3 loop spans 17 amino acids. CDR3 protein: CASSDGLAGPFYNEQFF. The CDR3 region has the DNA TGTGCCAGCAGCGACGGACTAGCGGGACCTTTCTACAATGAGCAGTTCTTC.

The chain uses TRBV29-1 and TRBJ1-1; 7 bases are a match to TRBD1. This CDR3 is 11 amino acids long. Germline CDR1 SQVTM, CDR2 ANQGSEA. Trimming cost V 3 bases and J 6 bases; bases outside gene matches: 1. The CDR3: CSVETGPEAFF. The CDR3 coding sequence is TGCAGCGTTGAGACAGGGCCTGAAGCTTTCTTT.

This clone was detected only a few times. The chain links TRBV10-3 to TRBJ1-5; 7 nucleotides align to TRBD1. The CDR3 extends over 15 amino acids. The V gene end was trimmed by 4 bases and the J gene end by 5 bases; junction bases not matched to a gene: 8. Germline V gene lookup returns CDR1 ENHRY and CDR2 SYGVKD. CDR3 nucleotide sequence: TGTGCCATCAGTGGTATGACAGGGTCGGATCAGCCCCAGCATTTT. It codes for CAISGMTGSDQPQHF.

The V gene is TRBV11-3, the J gene TRBJ2-4; D ambiguous. Germline V gives CDR1 SGHNT, CDR2 YENEEA. This CDR3 comprises 13 residues. The V end was cut by 2 bases, the J end by 8 bases, with 10 bases between. The CDR3 spells CASSLTTHDIQYF. The CDR3 region has the DNA TGTGCCAGCAGCTTAACGACTCATGACATTCAGTACTTC.

The chain couples TRBV6-5 to TRBJ1-2, with a weak D call TRBD1 (5 bases). This CDR3 is 12 amino acids long. The germline CDR1 and CDR2 sequences are MNHEY and SVGAGI. V was pared by 3 bases and J by 7 bases, with 9 bases between. CDR3: CASSYRQGGYTF. CDR3 DNA: TGTGCCAGCAGTTATCGTCAGGGTGGCTACACCTTC.

The rearrangement uses TRBV21-1 and TRBJ2-1; TRBD1 reflects the table's D call only, with no check against the DNA. TRBV21-1 is annotated as a pseudogene. The CDR3 is 17 residues long. The CDR3 is CASSKETTENDYNEQFF. Here the CDR3 DNA reads TGTGCCAGCAGCAAAGAGACGACAGAAAATGACTACAATGAGCAGTTCTTC.

The V and J genes are TRBV25-1 and TRBJ2-1, with D perhaps TRBD2 (6 bases). Per germline, CDR1 MGHDK and CDR2 SYGVNS. Trimming stripped 0 bases from V and 0 bases from J, with 6 bases between. The CDR3 has 15 residues. This CDR3 is CASSEYGSSYNEQFF. The CDR3 DNA reads as TGTGCCAGCAGTGAATACGGGAGCTCCTACAATGAGCAGTTCTTC.

This chain uses TRBV28 with TRBJ2-5; 11 bases line up with TRBD2. The germline V gene has CDR1 MDHEN and CDR2 SYDVKM. The CDR3 loop spans 15 amino acids. Germline trimming cut 6 bases from V and 4 bases from J; bases unmatched to any gene: 7. The CDR3 here is CASSPGLAGGETQYF. The CDR3, as DNA: TGTGCCAGCAGCCCGGGCCTAGCGGGAGGAGAGACCCAGTACTTC. Variable domain in full (rest from reference TRBV28 and TRBJ2-5): DVKVTQSSRYLVKRTGEKVFLECVQDMDHENMFWYRQDPGLGLRLIYFSYDVKMKEKGDIPEGYSVSREKKERFSLILESASTNQTSMYLCASSPGLAGGETQYFGPGTRLLVL.

The chain joins TRBV20-1 to TRBJ1-2; D is undetermined. This CDR3 has 11 residues. Trimming shortened V by 1 base and J by 5 bases, and 5 bases separated the two germline ends. The germline V gene encodes CDR1 DFQATT and CDR2 SNEGSKA (reference sequence). CDR3 loop: CSARGVYGYTF. The CDR3 DNA reads TGCAGTGCTAGAGGAGTATATGGCTACACCTTC.

The V and J genes are TRBV18 and TRBJ1-2; D remains ambiguous. The V gene's germline CDR1 is KGHSH and CDR2 LQKENI. CDR3 length: 16 amino acids. The germline V and J ends were trimmed by 2 bases and 4 bases, with 17 bases remaining between them. Here the CDR3 DNA reads TGTGCCAGCTCACCAGGGATTAGGCGACCCCTCTATGGCTACACCTTC. Residues: CASSPGIRRPLYGYTF. Complete variable domain (other parts from reference TRBV18 and TRBJ1-2): NAGVMQNPRHLVRRRGQEARLRCSPMKGHSHVYWYRQLPEEGLKFMVYLQKENIIDESGMPKERFSAEFPKEGPSILRIQQVVRGDSAAYFCASSPGIRRPLYGYTFGSGTRLTVV.

The gene calls are TRBV7-8 and TRBJ2-7, with a possible D match to TRBD2 (5 bases). Per germline, CDR1 SGHVS and CDR2 FQNEAQ. V was trimmed by 6 bases and J by 4 bases, leaving 10 bases between them. The CDR3 totals 12 residues. The CDR3, as DNA: TGTGCCAGCAGTTCAACGGGGTACGAGCAGTACTTC. As protein: CASSSTGYEQYF.

The CDR3 sequence: CSVVQGPTHTEAFF. The CDR3 DNA is TGCAGCGTTGTTCAGGGACCGACTCACACTGAAGCTTTCTTT. The genes are TRBV29-1 and TRBJ1-1; possibly TRBD1 for D (5 bases). Germline lookup yields CDR1 SQVTM and CDR2 ANQGSEA. V lost 4 bases to trimming and J lost 3 bases, with 15 bases between them. The CDR3 is 14 residues long.

The rearrangement uses TRBV4-1 and TRBJ2-3; 12 bases map to TRBD2. V trimming: 2 bases; J trimming: 0 bases; junction bases outside the gene matches: 9. CDR3 length: 19 residues. Germline CDR1 MGHRA, CDR2 YSYEKL. The CDR3 nucleotides are TGCGCCAGCAGCCAACCCGGACTAGCGGGAAGAGGTAGCACAGATACGCAGTATTTT. As protein: CASSQPGLAGRGSTDTQYF.

The rearrangement uses TRBV29-1 and TRBJ2-2, with TRBD2 matching over 15 bases. J gave up 4 bases and V 7 bases, and 4 bases lay outside the gene matches. This CDR3 has 15 amino acids. CDR1 is SQVTM, CDR2 ANQGSEA, per germline. The CDR3 sequence is CSAGTSGRSTGELFF. The CDR3 bases are TGCAGCGCCGGGACTAGCGGGAGGAGCACCGGGGAGCTGTTTTTT.

V is TRBV30 and J is TRBJ2-3; 7 bases are shared with TRBD2. J lost 4 bases, V lost 3 bases, and 4 bases had no gene match. Germline V gene lookup returns CDR1 GTSNPN and CDR2 SVGIG (reference sequence). This CDR3 is 13 amino acids long. The CDR3 nucleotides are TGTGCCTGGAGGGTAGCGGGTTCAGATACGCAGTATTTT. It encodes CAWRVAGSDTQYF. The complete variable domain, with remaining parts taken from reference TRBV30 and TRBJ2-3, reads SQTIHQWPATLVQPVGSPLSLECTVEGTSNPNLYWYRQAAGRGLQLLFYSVGIGQISSEVPQNLSASRPQDRQFILSSKKLLLSDSGFYLCAWRVAGSDTQYFGPGTRLTVL.

V gene TRBV7-3 combines with J gene TRBJ2-3; 10 nucleotides line up with TRBD2. CDR1 is SGHTA and CDR2 is FQGTGA in the germline V gene. The V and J ends lost 5 bases and 3 bases, in that order; junction bases with no gene match: 8. The CDR3 is 16 amino acids. The CDR3 DNA reads as TGTGCCAGCAGCCCCGTAGGTAGCGGGAGGACAGATACGCAGTATTTT. This codes for CASSPVGSGRTDTQYF.

The genes are TRBV5-1 and TRBJ1-1, with TRBD1 matching over 7 bases. V was clipped by 4 bases and J by 0 bases; unmatched bases: 3. The V gene's germline CDR1 is SGHRS and CDR2 YFSETQ. The CDR3 runs to 14 residues. CDR3 region: CASSITGVNTEAFF. The CDR3 coding sequence is TGCGCCAGCAGCATAACAGGGGTGAACACTGAAGCTTTCTTT.

This clone was seen a handful of times. The chain combines TRBV14 with TRBJ2-4, with no clear D. Trimming left V 4 bases short and J 7 bases short, with 11 bases between. Germline loops: CDR1 SGHDN, CDR2 FVKESK. This CDR3 is 13 amino acids long. Written as DNA, the CDR3 is TGTGCCAGCAGCCGGGATATGGCGAACATTCAGTACTTC. Translating it yields CASSRDMANIQYF.

The rearrangement uses TRBV28 and TRBJ1-4, with TRBD1 identical over 8 bases. The V and J ends lost 8 bases and 3 bases, in that order; junction bases with no gene match: 2. The germline CDR1 and CDR2 sequences are MDHEN and SYDVKM. The CDR3 runs to 13 residues. The CDR3: CASRTGPNEKLFF. CDR3 bases: TGTGCCAGCCGGACAGGGCCTAATGAAAAACTGTTTTTT.

This chain connects TRBV10-3 to TRBJ1-1; no clear D. The CDR3 totals 13 residues. Germline CDR1 and CDR2: ENHRY and SYGVKD. V dropped 6 bases and J dropped 4 bases, with 12 bases sitting between them. The CDR3 bases are TGTGCCATCAGGTTGGATCCTAGCACTGAAGCTTTCTTT. Encoded protein: CAIRLDPSTEAFF.

Comments on this clone: In the same sample, other DNA sequences code for this CDR3. The chain is built from TRBV7-9 and TRBJ1-1; D possibly corresponds to TRBD1 (5 bases). The CDR3 is 12 amino acids. The ends were cut back, 5 bases at V and 4 bases at J, with 8 bases in the middle. CDR1 is SEHNR and CDR2 is FQNEAQ in the germline V gene (reference sequence). The CDR3 loop reads CASSRGGTEAFF. CDR3 nucleotide sequence: TGTGCCAGCAGCCGGGGGGGCACTGAAGCTTTCTTT.

This chain joins TRBV28 and TRBJ2-7; the D is unclear. The ends were cut back, 5 bases at V and 0 bases at J, with 11 bases in the middle. CDR1 is MDHEN, CDR2 SYDVKM, per germline. The CDR3 has 14 residues. Here the CDR3 DNA reads TGTGCCAGCAGTACGGACGCTGCCTCCTACGAGCAGTACTTC. As protein: CASSTDAASYEQYF.

CDR3 region: CASSLGAGGRYNEQFF. DNA for the CDR3: TGCGCCAGCAGCTTGGGGGCGGGAGGCCGTTACAATGAGCAGTTCTTC. This chain joins TRBV5-1 and TRBJ2-1; TRBD2 matches 8 bases. Germline-derived CDR1 and CDR2 are SGHRS and YFSETQ. The CDR3 is made up of 16 amino acids. J gave up 4 bases and V 0 bases, and 6 bases lay outside the gene matches. The variable domain in full, completed from reference TRBV5-1 and TRBJ2-1, reads KAGVTQTPRYLIKTRGQQVTLSCSPISGHRSVSWYQQTPGQGLQFLFEYFSETQRNKGNFPGRFSGRQFSNSRSEMNVSTLELGDSALYLCASSLGAGGRYNEQFFGPGTRLTVL.